The source of this T cell receptor (beta chain) is a study of identical twins. There are many counts of this clonotype. Its antigen is as yet unknown. MiXCR, run by TCRdb on the 5' RACE reads, gives a single entry per CDR3 protein. The table includes hundreds of thousands of distinct CDR3 sequences, less than 8% detected once. Germline V CDR1 and CDR2: SGHDT, YYEEEE. The germline V and J ends were trimmed by 4 bases and 4 bases, with 12 bases remaining between them. The CDR3 runs 14 residues. Overall study findings and caveats: Within twin pairs, the out-of-frame alpha sequences they shared showed excess low generation probability. Without tracking the same donors, conclusions rested on cross-sectional statistical analysis.

Separately, the same data were catalogued under a study of yellow fever vaccine responses in identical twins.

Sequenced: memory (CD45RO+) T cells sorted from blood. The chain is built from TRBV5-6 and TRBJ1-3; D gene unclear. This clonotype was obtained from a woman aged 18-30 years in good health. CDR3 loop: CASSTRLGGNTIYF. CDR3 sequence (DNA): TGTGCCAGCAGCACCAGGCTCGGCGGAAACACCATATATTTT.